Listed here is a single TCR beta chain. Its antigen is as yet unknown. An Oncomine TCR Beta short-read assay was used to sequence the DNA from cultured CD4+ T cells. TCRdb reprocessed the PCR reads with MiXCR, giving one entry per CDR3 protein. The sample has 15,000 to 20,000 distinct CDR3 sequences, about 39% seen once; the top ten hold about 15%. This entry belongs to a study of vaccination and CD4 T cells after COVID-19. Treatment noted: roughly 10-day PBMC culture with coronavirus spike peptide pools or control peptides (ViraFEST assay). After expanding antigen-specific T cells with peptide pools, ViraFEST sequenced their TCRs. Positive PCR dates spanned March to December 2020, predating US Alpha, Beta and Delta variants. It was after more than 9 days of culture that CD4+ T cells were isolated by negative selection. V lost 2 bases and J 0 bases, leaving 7 bases between the germline ends. Germline V gene lookup returns CDR1 SEHNR and CDR2 FQNEAQ (reference sequence). This CDR3 has 14 amino acids.

This TCR was sampled from a human donor who had recovered from COVID-19. The sample consisted of CD4+ T cells from blood, cultured in vitro. V and J are TRBV7-9 and TRBJ2-5; D gene ambiguous. The CDR3 sequence: CASSLSVNQETQYF. CDR3 sequence (DNA): TGTGCCAGCAGCTTATCAGTAAACCAAGAGACCCAGTACTTC.